The 14 T cell receptor beta chains in this list originate from one sample, sequenced in a study of Graves' ophthalmopathy and Graves' hyperthyroidism. Amplified material comprised TCR beta CDR3 regions derived from RNA transcripts. First-round RT-PCR with HTBI primers preceded a second-round multiplex PCR. From the multiplex PCR reads, TCRdb called clonotypes with MiXCR, one entry per CDR3 protein. The data hold some 1.1 million distinct CDR3 sequences, with less than 45% observed a single time. Source material: peripheral blood or thyroid tissue (not recorded which). Receptors originate from an adult man with Graves' hyperthyroidism.

The rearrangement joins TRBV7-9 to TRBJ2-5; D possibly corresponds to TRBD2 (5 bases). Deletions cut 3 bases from V and 4 bases from J, with 12 bases between. The length of the CDR3 is 14 residues. CDR1 is SEHNR and CDR2 is FQNEAQ in the germline V gene (reference sequence). CDR3: CASSFGEGGETQYF. CDR3 in DNA: TGTGCCAGCAGCTTCGGTGAGGGTGGAGAGACCCAGTACTTC. The whole variable domain, filled in from reference TRBV7-9 and TRBJ2-5, reads DTGVSQNPRHKITKRGQNVTFRCDPISEHNRLYWYRQTLGQGPEFLTYFQNEAQLEKSRLLSDRFSAERPKGSFSTLEIQRTEQGDSAMYLCASSFGEGGETQYFGPGTRLLVL.

V is TRBV7-9 and J is TRBJ1-2; tentatively, D is TRBD1 (6 bases). Germline-derived CDR1 and CDR2 are SEHNR and FQNEAQ (reference sequence). V was trimmed by 5 bases and J by 4 bases, leaving 11 bases between them. The CDR3 runs 13 residues. CDR3 in DNA: TGTGCCAGCAGCCTGGACAGCTTCTATGGCTACACCTTC. It yields the protein CASSLDSFYGYTF. Full variable domain (outside the CDR3, taken from reference TRBV7-9 and TRBJ1-2): DTGVSQNPRHKITKRGQNVTFRCDPISEHNRLYWYRQTLGQGPEFLTYFQNEAQLEKSRLLSDRFSAERPKGSFSTLEIQRTEQGDSAMYLCASSLDSFYGYTFGSGTRLTVV.

This clonotype was seen repeatedly, ten times or more. The rearrangement uses TRBV12-3 or TRBV12-4 and TRBJ1-3; 7 nucleotides align to TRBD1. With V trimmed by 6 bases and J by 0 bases, 8 bases remained unmatched. CDR3 length: 16 residues. The CDR3 is CASSSTTGRSGNTIYF. Written as DNA, the CDR3 is TGTGCCAGCAGCTCCACGACAGGGCGCTCTGGAAACACCATATATTTT.

About this clonotype itself: One end of the junction varies from germline; a read error may be responsible. The V gene is TRBV5-1, the J gene TRBJ2-2; 7 bases are shared with TRBD1. Germline V CDR1 and CDR2: SGHRS, YFSETQ. The CDR3 runs 14 residues. The CDR3: CASSPRTGTEELFF. In DNA, the CDR3 is TGCGCCAGCAGCCCACGGACAGGTACCGAGGAGCTGTTTTTT.

The V call is TRBV24-1, the J call TRBJ1-1, with TRBD1 as a possible D gene (6 bases). This CDR3 spans 16 amino acids. V was clipped by 3 bases and J by 3 bases, with 16 bases between them. The germline V gene encodes CDR1 KGHDR and CDR2 SFDVKD. This CDR3 reads CATSDNEGGVDTEAFF. The CDR3 coding sequence is TGTGCCACCAGTGATAACGAGGGGGGGGTCGACACTGAAGCTTTCTTT.

This clonotype was counted ten times or more. The gene calls are TRBV20-1 and TRBJ2-7, with TRBD2 matching 7 bases. There are 14 residues in the CDR3. CDR1 DFQATT and CDR2 SNEGSKA come from the germline V gene (reference sequence). The V segment lost 4 bases and the J segment 2 bases; nucleotides outside the gene matches: 8. Here the CDR3 DNA reads TGCAGTGCTACGGGAGGACGGAGCACCTACGAGCAGTACTTC. Its protein is CSATGGRSTYEQYF.

This chain joins TRBV4-1 and TRBJ2-5; 7 positions match TRBD2. J was trimmed by 2 bases and V by 4 bases; bases with no gene match: 7. Germline loops: CDR1 MGHRA, CDR2 YSYEKL. This CDR3 region has 15 residues. CDR3 coding DNA: TGCGCCAGCAGCCCGTTATTGGGACTACAAGAGACCCAGTACTTC. It codes for CASSPLLGLQETQYF.

The CDR3 protein is CASSDGGPSSNQPQHF. CDR3 in DNA: TGTGCCAGCTCCGATGGGGGGCCGAGTAGCAATCAGCCCCAGCATTTT. This rearrangement joins TRBV2 to TRBJ1-5; D is possibly TRBD1 (6 bases). Germline V CDR1 and CDR2: SNHLY, FYNNEI. The CDR3 spans 16 residues. With 8 bases removed from V and 0 bases from J, the gap between germline ends came to 17 bases.

The CDR3 region is CSVDSGGSPLHF. Written as DNA, the CDR3 is TGCAGCGTTGACTCAGGGGGCTCACCCCTCCACTTT. The V and J genes are TRBV29-1 and TRBJ1-6; 8 bases agree with TRBD1. The length of the CDR3 is 12 residues. Trimming at V came to 3 bases and at J to 10 bases, leaving 2 bases not matched to a gene. Germline V gene lookup returns CDR1 SQVTM and CDR2 ANQGSEA. The full variable domain, rest sourced from reference TRBV29-1 and TRBJ1-6, is SAVISQKPSRDICQRGTSLTIQCQVDSQVTMMFWYRQQPGQSLTLIATANQGSEATYESGFVIDKFPISRPNLTFSTLTVSNMSPEDSSIYLCSVDSGGSPLHFGNGTRLTVT.

The chain carries TRBV6-6 and TRBJ2-7; 10 positions match TRBD2. This CDR3 region has 17 residues. The ends lost 0 bases at V and 1 base at J; junction bases unmatched: 6. Germline loops: CDR1 MNHNY, CDR2 SVGAGI (reference sequence). The CDR3 sequence is CASSYSVSGRGSYEQYF. In DNA form, the CDR3 reads TGTGCCAGCAGTTACTCGGTCAGCGGGAGGGGATCCTACGAGCAGTACTTC.

This clonotype was detected a few times. An end of the junction differs from the germline gene, which may be a read error. The chain is built from TRBV9 and TRBJ1-5, with D perhaps TRBD1 (6 bases). CDR3 length equals 15 residues. CDR1 is SGDLS and CDR2 is YYNGEE in the germline V gene. The chain's CDR3 is CASSLAGTNNQPQHF. As DNA, the CDR3 is TGCGCCAGCAGCTTGGCCGGGACAAACAATCAGCCCCAGCATTTT.

This clonotype was counted at least ten times. The chain joins TRBV7-8 to TRBJ1-3; no definite D call. CDR1 and CDR2 (germline): SGHVS, FQNEAQ. V dropped 2 bases and J dropped 0 bases, with 8 bases sitting between them. CDR3 length: 15 amino acids. DNA of the CDR3: TGTGCCAGCAGCTTATCGGGATCCTCTGGAAACACCATATATTTT. This encodes CASSLSGSSGNTIYF.

This clonotype has at least ten counts. The rearrangement links TRBV9 to TRBJ1-1; tentatively, D is TRBD1 (6 bases). The CDR3 spans 12 residues. Trimming shortened V by 0 bases and J by 8 bases, and 8 bases separated the two germline ends. Germline-derived CDR1 and CDR2 are SGDLS and YYNGEE. This CDR3 is CASSVAGGEAFF. CDR3 in DNA: TGTGCCAGCAGCGTAGCGGGGGGCGAAGCTTTCTTT. Full variable domain (missing parts from reference TRBV9 and TRBJ1-1): DSGVTQTPKHLITATGQRVTLRCSPRSGDLSVYWYQQSLDQGLQFLIQYYNGEERAKGNILERFSAQQFPDLHSELNLSSLELGDSALYFCASSVAGGEAFFGQGTRLTVV.

This clonotype was counted at least ten times. The J gene is TRBJ1-4, the V gene TRBV29-1; a possible D gene is TRBD1 (6 bases). CDR1 is SQVTM and CDR2 is ANQGSEA in the germline V gene. This CDR3 is 15 amino acids long. V gave up 7 bases and J gave up 4 bases, with 19 bases separating them. The CDR3 DNA reads TGCAGCGCCGTACACAGGGAGGAAAGTAATGAAAAACTGTTTTTT. Its translation is CSAVHREESNEKLFF. Looking up the rest from reference TRBV29-1 and TRBJ1-4 gives the full variable domain: SAVISQKPSRDICQRGTSLTIQCQVDSQVTMMFWYRQQPGQSLTLIATANQGSEATYESGFVIDKFPISRPNLTFSTLTVSNMSPEDSSIYLCSAVHREESNEKLFFGSGTQLSVL.